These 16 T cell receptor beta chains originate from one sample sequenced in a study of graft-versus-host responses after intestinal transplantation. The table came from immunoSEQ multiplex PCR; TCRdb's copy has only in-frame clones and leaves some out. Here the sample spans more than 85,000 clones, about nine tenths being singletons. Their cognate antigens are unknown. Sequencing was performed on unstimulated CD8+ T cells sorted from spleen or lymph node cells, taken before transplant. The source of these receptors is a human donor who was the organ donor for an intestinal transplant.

The chain's CDR3 is CASSQMYNSYEQYF. CDR3 nucleotide sequence: TGTGCCAGCAGCCAAATGTACAACTCCTACGAGCAGTACTTC. The rearrangement links TRBV6-1 to TRBJ2-7; D remains ambiguous. Germline CDR1 and CDR2: MNHNS and SASEGT. V was shortened by 6 bases and J by 0 bases, with 12 bases between the two germline ends. This CDR3 is 14 amino acids long.

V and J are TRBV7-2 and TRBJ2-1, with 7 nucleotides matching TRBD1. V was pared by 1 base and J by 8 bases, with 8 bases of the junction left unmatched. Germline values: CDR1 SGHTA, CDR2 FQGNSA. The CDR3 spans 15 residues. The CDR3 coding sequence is TGTGCCAGCAGCTTAGAAGGGGGCGCTTTCTATGAGCAGTTCTTC. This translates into CASSLEGGAFYEQFF.

The chain's CDR3 is CASSEVDSSYEQYF. CDR3 bases: TGTGCCAGCAGTGAGGTAGATTCGTCCTACGAGCAGTACTTC. The chain couples TRBV6-1 to TRBJ2-7; D call uncertain. Germline CDR1 MNHNS, CDR2 SASEGT. Trimming took 3 bases from V and 1 from J, leaving 10 bases between them. There are 14 residues in the CDR3.

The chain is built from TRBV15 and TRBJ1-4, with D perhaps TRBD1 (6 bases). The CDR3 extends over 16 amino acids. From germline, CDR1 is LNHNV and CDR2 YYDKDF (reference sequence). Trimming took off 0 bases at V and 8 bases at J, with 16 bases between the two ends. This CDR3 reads CATSRDLAGVEEKLFF. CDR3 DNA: TGTGCCACCAGCAGAGATCTAGCAGGGGTGGAGGAAAAACTGTTTTTT. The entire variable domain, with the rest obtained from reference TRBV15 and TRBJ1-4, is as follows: DAMVIQNPRYQVTQFGKPVTLSCSQTLNHNVMYWYQQKSSQAPKLLFHYYDKDFNNEADTPDNFQSRRPNTSFCFLDIRSPGLGDTAMYLCATSRDLAGVEEKLFFGSGTQLSVL.

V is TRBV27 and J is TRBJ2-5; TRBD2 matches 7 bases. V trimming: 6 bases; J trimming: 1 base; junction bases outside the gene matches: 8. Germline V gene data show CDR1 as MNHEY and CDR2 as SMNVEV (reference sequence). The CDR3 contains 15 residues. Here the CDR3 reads CASSAREGSQETQYF. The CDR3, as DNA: TGTGCCAGCAGCGCCAGGGAGGGCAGCCAAGAGACCCAGTACTTC.

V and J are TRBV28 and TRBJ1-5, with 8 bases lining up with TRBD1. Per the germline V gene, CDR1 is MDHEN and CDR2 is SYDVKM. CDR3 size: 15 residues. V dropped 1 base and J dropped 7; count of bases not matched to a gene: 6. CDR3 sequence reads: CASSLLSGGGQPQHF. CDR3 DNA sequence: TGTGCCAGCAGTTTATTGTCAGGGGGCGGACAGCCCCAGCATTTT.

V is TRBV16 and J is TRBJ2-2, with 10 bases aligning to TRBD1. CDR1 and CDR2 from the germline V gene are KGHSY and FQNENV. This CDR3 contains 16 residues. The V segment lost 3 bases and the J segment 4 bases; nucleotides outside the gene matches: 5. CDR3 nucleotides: TGTGCCAGCAGCCACCTGACAGGGGGCCCCACCGGGGAGCTGTTTTTT. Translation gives CASSHLTGGPTGELFF. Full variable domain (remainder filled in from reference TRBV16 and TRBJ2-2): GEEVAQTPKHLVRGEGQKAKLYCAPIKGHSYVFWYQQVLKNEFKFLISFQNENVFDETGMPKERFSAKCLPNSPCSLEIQATKLEDSAVYFCASSHLTGGPTGELFFGEGSRLTVL.

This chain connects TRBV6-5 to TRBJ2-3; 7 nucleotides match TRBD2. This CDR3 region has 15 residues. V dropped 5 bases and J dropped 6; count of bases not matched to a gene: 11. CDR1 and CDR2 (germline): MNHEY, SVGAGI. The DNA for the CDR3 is TGTGCCAGCAGTAGGGGACTACGGGAATTGGATACGCAGTATTTT. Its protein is CASSRGLRELDTQYF.

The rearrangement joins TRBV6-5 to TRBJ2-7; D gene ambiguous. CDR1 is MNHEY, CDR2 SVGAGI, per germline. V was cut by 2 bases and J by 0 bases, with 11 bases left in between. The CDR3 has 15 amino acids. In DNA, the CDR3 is TGTGCCAGCAGTTACGGAAGAGGAATCTCCTACGAGCAGTACTTC. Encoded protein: CASSYGRGISYEQYF.

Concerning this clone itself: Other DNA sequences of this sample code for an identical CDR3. CDR3 loop: CASSQVPGLAGPIGSYEQYF. CDR3 sequence (DNA): TGCGCCAGCAGCCAAGTCCCAGGACTAGCGGGGCCTATAGGCTCCTACGAGCAGTACTTC. This chain links TRBV4-1 with TRBJ2-7, with 12 nucleotides matching TRBD2. There are 20 residues in the CDR3. The germline V gene has CDR1 MGHRA and CDR2 YSYEKL. After removal of 1 base from V and 0 bases from J, the junction contained 13 bases not matched to a gene.

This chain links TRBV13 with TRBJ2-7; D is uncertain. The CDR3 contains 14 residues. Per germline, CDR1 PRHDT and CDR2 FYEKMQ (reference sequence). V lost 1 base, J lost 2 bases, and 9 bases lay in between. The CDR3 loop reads CASSLAGRAYEQYF. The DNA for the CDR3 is TGTGCCAGCAGCTTAGCGGGTCGCGCCTACGAGCAGTACTTC.

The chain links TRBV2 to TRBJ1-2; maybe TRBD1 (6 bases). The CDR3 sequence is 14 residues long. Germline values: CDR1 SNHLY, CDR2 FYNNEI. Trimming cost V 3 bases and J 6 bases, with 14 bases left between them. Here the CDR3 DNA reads TGTGCCAGCAGTGACCCAGGGGCGGGCGATGGCTACACCTTC. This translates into CASSDPGAGDGYTF.

CDR3 amino acids: CASRTLTGLYGYTF. DNA of the CDR3: TGTGCCAGTAGGACCCTGACAGGCCTCTATGGCTACACCTTC. This chain uses TRBV19 with TRBJ1-2, with D tentatively TRBD1 (6 bases). This CDR3 is 14 amino acids long. Germline V gives CDR1 LNHDA, CDR2 SQIVND (reference sequence). The V end was cut by 6 bases, the J end by 4 bases, with 15 bases between.

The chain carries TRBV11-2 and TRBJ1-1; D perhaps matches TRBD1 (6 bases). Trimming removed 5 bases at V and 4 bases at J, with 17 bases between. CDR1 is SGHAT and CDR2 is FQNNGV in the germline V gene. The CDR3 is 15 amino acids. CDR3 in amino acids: CASSSTGLYFTEAFF. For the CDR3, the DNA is TGTGCCAGCAGCAGCACAGGGTTGTATTTCACTGAAGCTTTCTTT. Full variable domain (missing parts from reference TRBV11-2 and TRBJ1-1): EAGVAQSPRYKIIEKRQSVAFWCNPISGHATLYWYQQILGQGPKLLIQFQNNGVVDDSQLPKDRFSAERLKGVDSTLKIQPAKLEDSAVYLCASSSTGLYFTEAFFGQGTRLTVV.

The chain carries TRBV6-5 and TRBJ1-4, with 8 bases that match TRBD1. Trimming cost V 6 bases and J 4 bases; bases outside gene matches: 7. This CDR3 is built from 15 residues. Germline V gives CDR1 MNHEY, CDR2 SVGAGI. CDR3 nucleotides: TGTGCCAGCAGCCTCGGGACAGGCCATAATGAAAAACTGTTTTTT. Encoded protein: CASSLGTGHNEKLFF.

CDR3 sequence reads: CASETGGVNQPQHF. CDR3 bases: TGTGCCAGTGAGACAGGGGGGGTCAATCAGCCCCAGCATTTT. The chain employs TRBV6-1 and TRBJ1-5; TRBD1 matches at 9 bases. Germline V gene data show CDR1 as MNHNS and CDR2 as SASEGT. The junction had 6 bases not matched to a gene; V was cut back by 9 bases and J by 3 bases. The CDR3 is made up of 14 amino acids.